This T cell receptor beta chain came from a study of cytomegalovirus exposure and HLA in healthy donors. Study-wide findings and caveats: Confirmation in vitro established that three CMV-associated chains were specific for CMV antigens. A later analysis associated 16,000 or so TCR beta sequences with HLA alleles at a 0.05 false discovery rate. Accurate prediction of HLA-A and HLA-B alleles (for most subjects) was reportedly achieved from TCR beta sequences.

A remark on this clone: The antigen is not known.

The junction had 9 bases not matched to a gene; V was cut back by 4 bases and J by 2 bases. There are 16 residues in the CDR3. CDR1 and CDR2 from the germline V gene are SGHNT and YYREEE (reference sequence). Both 60 Vbeta primers and 13 Jbeta primers went into the PCR. Assay: immunoSEQ multiplex PCR; the TCRdb copy retains only in-frame clones and omits some. This sample carries approximately 80,000 clones, 55% to 65% of them seen once, and the ten largest clones take 15%. There were likely unrecorded immune exposures, though donors were nominally healthy when sampled. This clonotype was sampled from a middle-aged woman in good health and CMV-seropositive. The specimen was PBMCs. The chain combines TRBV5-4 with TRBJ2-5; 9 bases map to TRBD2. CDR3 in amino acids: CASSPPNAGGQETQYF. In DNA, the CDR3 is TGTGCCAGCAGCCCGCCCAACGCGGGAGGGCAAGAGACCCAGTACTTC. The whole variable domain, filled in from reference TRBV5-4 and TRBJ2-5, reads ETGVTQSPTHLIKTRGQQVTLRCSSQSGHNTVSWYQQALGQGPQFIFQYYREEENGRGNFPPRFSGLQFPNYSSELNVNALELDDSALYLCASSPPNAGGQETQYFGPGTRLLVL.